This is a list of T cell receptor beta chains from one sample in a study of T cells after yellow fever vaccination. TCRdb passed the 5' RACE reads through MiXCR, listing each CDR3 protein once. This table holds about 130,000 distinct CDR3 sequences, approximately 8.4% found once. The sample in question was CD8+ T cells sorted from PBMCs, obtained on the day of the yellow fever booster vaccination. The receptors stem from a man in his late teens or twenties who received the YFV17D yellow fever vaccine. CDR3s leave out the opening cysteine and the closing phenylalanine or tryptophan.

v_gene: TRBV12-3/TRBV12-4
len: 10
j_gene: TRBJ1-5
CDR3aa: ASTVDNQPQH

v_gene: TRBV12-3/TRBV12-4
len: 12
j_gene: TRBJ2-1
CDR3aa: ASKERGGPNEQF

v_gene: TRBV18
len: 15
j_gene: TRBJ2-1
CDR3aa: ASSPPISSGGPHEQF

v_gene: TRBV4-3
len: 12
j_gene: TRBJ1-1
CDR3aa: ASSPWTANTEAF

v_gene: TRBV19
len: 12
j_gene: TRBJ1-5
CDR3aa: ASSSDGSNQPQH

v_gene: TRBV6-5
len: 13
j_gene: TRBJ2-2
CDR3aa: ASSGTSWYPGELF

v_gene: TRBV7-2
len: 10
j_gene: TRBJ2-7
CDR3aa: ASSLGGREQY

v_gene: TRBV29-1
len: 12
j_gene: TRBJ2-1
CDR3aa: SVLEESSYNEQF

v_gene: TRBV2
len: 13
j_gene: TRBJ2-3
CDR3aa: ASRRGDRSTDTQY

v_gene: TRBV5-5
len: 11
j_gene: TRBJ2-7
CDR3aa: ASSAYQGYEQY

v_gene: TRBV10-3
len: 12
j_gene: TRBJ2-2
CDR3aa: AIGGTERPGELF

v_gene: TRBV5-1
len: 11
j_gene: TRBJ2-7
CDR3aa: ASSLTGGAEQY

v_gene: TRBV11-2
len: 15
j_gene: TRBJ2-2
CDR3aa: ASSLTSGGAGTGELF

v_gene: TRBV28
len: 11
j_gene: TRBJ1-4
CDR3aa: ASSLFQGTLLF

v_gene: TRBV7-8
len: 13
j_gene: TRBJ2-1
CDR3aa: ASSLAGTSANEQF

v_gene: TRBV20-1
len: 12
j_gene: TRBJ2-7
CDR3aa: SATQDSSSYEQY

v_gene: TRBV10-3
len: 10
j_gene: TRBJ1-1
CDR3aa: AISESDSLAF

v_gene: TRBV6-6
len: 12
j_gene: TRBJ2-3
CDR3aa: ASGAVGGADTQY

v_gene: TRBV29-1
len: 14
j_gene: TRBJ2-1
CDR3aa: SVEGLSGGLYNEQF

v_gene: TRBV10-2
len: 10
j_gene: TRBJ2-2
CDR3aa: ASSIRAGELF